The 28 T cell receptor beta chains presented below share a single source sample, sequenced in a study of OX40 agonist ivuxolimab in advanced cancers. The repertoire was sequenced with immunoSEQ multiplex PCR; TCRdb's copy has only in-frame clones and lacks some. The sample comprises around 18,000 clones, 87% of which are singletons, and roughly 30% rests with the top ten. This sample comprised CD4+ or CD8+ T cells sorted from blood, obtained in a trial of the OX40 agonist ivuxolimab. Receptor source: an adult with an advanced solid tumor such as melanoma, head and neck, liver or kidney cancer.

This clone appeared a few times. The chain has TRBV19 and TRBJ1-3, with TRBD1 as a possible D gene (5 bases). Per germline, CDR1 LNHDA and CDR2 SQIVND (reference sequence). V dropped 7 bases and J dropped 5 bases, with 24 bases sitting between them. The CDR3 spans 17 residues. The CDR3 coding sequence is TGTGCCAGTAATGACATTCGGGACTTCGAACATAGAAACACCATATATTTT. The encoded protein is CASNDIRDFEHRNTIYF.

The CDR3 is CASSWRSNEQFF. Here the CDR3 DNA reads TGTGCCAGCAGCTGGAGGAGCAATGAGCAGTTCTTC. This chain links TRBV7-2 with TRBJ2-1; tentative D call: TRBD2 (5 bases). The CDR3 extends over 12 amino acids. Germline V gene data show CDR1 as SGHTA and CDR2 as FQGNSA. Trimming shortened V by 4 bases and J by 6 bases, and 7 bases separated the two germline ends.

The chain employs TRBV27 and TRBJ1-5; a possible D gene is TRBD1 (6 bases). Per germline, CDR1 MNHEY and CDR2 SMNVEV (reference sequence). The CDR3 extends over 14 amino acids. The V gene lost 3 bases and the J gene lost 7 bases, with 13 bases spanning the gap. This CDR3 reads CASSFPGDGQPQHF. For the CDR3, the DNA is TGTGCCAGCAGTTTCCCAGGGGACGGGCAGCCCCAGCATTTT.

The V call is TRBV7-3, the J call TRBJ2-1; no clear D gene. Germline CDR1 and CDR2: SGHTA and FQGTGA. The V end lost 1 base, the J end lost 8 bases, and 9 bases lay between the germline ends. The CDR3 is 13 residues long. The CDR3 reads CASSLINGDEQFF. CDR3 sequence (DNA): TGTGCCAGCAGCTTAATTAATGGGGATGAGCAGTTCTTC.

This sequence joins TRBV28 and TRBJ2-3; 10 bases align to TRBD1. The CDR3 is 16 residues long. V lost 1 base, J lost 1 base, and 2 bases stayed unmatched. Germline V gene lookup returns CDR1 MDHEN and CDR2 SYDVKM. CDR3 DNA: TGTGCCAGCAGTTTATTAGGGACAGGGGGCACAGATACGCAGTATTTT. This codes for CASSLLGTGGTDTQYF.

The chain has TRBV19 and TRBJ2-2, with D uncertain. Germline V gene sequence: CDR1 LNHDA, CDR2 SQIVND (reference sequence). The CDR3 has 14 residues. V shed 3 bases and J shed 5 bases, with 10 bases lying between them. The CDR3 region has the DNA TGTGCCAGTAGTATTTTAATGGGTACCGGGGAGCTGTTTTTT. It yields the protein CASSILMGTGELFF.

The J gene is TRBJ2-2, the V gene TRBV4-1, with D uncertain. The V gene's germline CDR1 is MGHRA and CDR2 YSYEKL. Trimming removed 4 bases at V and 5 bases at J, with 11 bases between. This CDR3 is built from 14 residues. CDR3: CASSPAVRTGELFF. CDR3 nucleotides: TGCGCCAGCAGCCCTGCCGTAAGGACCGGGGAGCTGTTTTTT.

The CDR3 DNA follows: TGTGCCAGCAGCGAAGGGGGTCCCGGGGAGCTGTTTTTT. Protein: CASSEGGPGELFF. V is TRBV7-3 and J is TRBJ2-2, with D possibly being TRBD1 (6 bases). The CDR3 consists of 13 residues. Trimming took 5 bases from V and 6 from J, leaving 10 bases between them. Germline lookup yields CDR1 SGHTA and CDR2 FQGTGA. The full variable domain, rest sourced from reference TRBV7-3 and TRBJ2-2, is GAGVSQTPSNKVTEKGKYVELRCDPISGHTALYWYRQSLGQGPEFLIYFQGTGAADDSGLPNDRFFAVRPEGSVSTLKIQRTERGDSAVYLCASSEGGPGELFFGEGSRLTVL.

The chain joins TRBV5-1 to TRBJ1-1; weak D call: TRBD1 (5 bases). This CDR3 region has 14 residues. CDR1 is SGHRS, CDR2 YFSETQ, per germline. Trimming left V 3 bases short and J 1 base short, with 10 bases between. For the CDR3, the DNA is TGCGCCAGCAGCTCGGGGCTTTCGAACACTGAAGCTTTCTTT. As protein: CASSSGLSNTEAFF.

This clone was seen a handful of times. This sequence joins TRBV6-6 and TRBJ2-1, with 7 bases matching TRBD1. From germline, CDR1 is MNHNY and CDR2 SVGAGI (reference sequence). The CDR3 is made up of 15 amino acids. V gave up 3 bases and J gave up 7 bases; unmatched junction bases: 9. The DNA of the CDR3 is TGTGCCAGCAGTTATTCCCGACAGGGTCAAAATGAGCAGTTCTTC. Translation: CASSYSRQGQNEQFF.

The chain is built from TRBV4-3 and TRBJ2-1; no reliable D call. V dropped 1 base and J dropped 0 bases, with 10 bases sitting between them. Germline CDR1 is LGHNA and CDR2 is YSLEER. The CDR3 totals 16 residues. CDR3 region: CASSQVYQSSYNEQFF. Here the CDR3 DNA reads TGCGCCAGCAGCCAAGTATACCAGAGCTCCTACAATGAGCAGTTCTTC.

The chain is built from TRBV29-1 and TRBJ2-2, with TRBD1 matching 9 bases. The CDR3 sequence is 13 residues long. Per germline, CDR1 SQVTM and CDR2 ANQGSEA. After removal of 6 bases from V and 3 bases from J, the junction contained 2 bases not matched to a gene. CDR3 sequence: CSVGTGYTGELFF. The CDR3 nucleotides are TGCAGCGTGGGGACAGGGTACACCGGGGAGCTGTTTTTT.

This chain uses TRBV19 with TRBJ2-7; 10 positions match TRBD2. Germline V gene data show CDR1 as LNHDA and CDR2 as SQIVND (reference sequence). This CDR3 contains 13 residues. The V and J ends lost 6 bases and 3 bases, in that order; junction bases with no gene match: 2. The CDR3 region has the DNA TGTGCCAGTAGCCTAGCGGGAGACTACGAGCAGTACTTC. Its translation is CASSLAGDYEQYF. Full variable domain (remainder filled in from reference TRBV19 and TRBJ2-7): DGGITQSPKYLFRKEGQNVTLSCEQNLNHDAMYWYRQDPGQGLRLIYYSQIVNDFQKGDIAEGYSVSREKKESFPLTVTSAQKNPTAFYLCASSLAGDYEQYFGPGTRLTVT.

This chain uses TRBV6-5 with TRBJ1-5, with D possibly being TRBD1 (5 bases). Deletions cut 6 bases from V and 1 base from J, with 13 bases between. The germline CDR1 and CDR2 sequences are MNHEY and SVGAGI. The CDR3 length is 15 residues. The CDR3 loop is CASRLTGSSNQPQHF. The CDR3 DNA follows: TGTGCCAGCAGGCTAACAGGTTCCAGCAATCAGCCCCAGCATTTT.

This clone was observed a single time. CDR3: CASSDSRIQPQHF. The CDR3 region has the DNA TGTGCCAGCAGTGACAGCCGGATTCAGCCCCAGCATTTT. The V gene is TRBV2, the J gene TRBJ1-5; D not certain. Germline V gene sequence: CDR1 SNHLY, CDR2 FYNNEI. Trimming left V 3 bases short and J 6 bases short, with 9 bases between. This CDR3 is built from 13 residues.

V usage is TRBV18 and J usage is TRBJ2-1, with D perhaps matching TRBD1 (5 bases). Trimming removed 3 bases at V and 3 bases at J, with 12 bases between. This CDR3 has 15 residues. Per the germline V gene, CDR1 is KGHSH and CDR2 is LQKENI. The CDR3 protein is CASSPDDSLYNEQFF. The CDR3 DNA follows: TGTGCCAGCTCACCTGACGACAGTCTCTACAATGAGCAGTTCTTC.

The rearrangement joins TRBV9 to TRBJ2-1; the D gene is possibly TRBD2 (6 bases). This CDR3 has 16 residues. Germline lookup yields CDR1 SGDLS and CDR2 YYNGEE. V was shortened by 4 bases and J by 2 bases, with 16 bases between the two germline ends. CDR3 region: CASSISGLRPYNEQFF. The CDR3 nucleotides read TGTGCCAGCAGCATCTCCGGACTAAGGCCCTACAATGAGCAGTTCTTC.

The V call is TRBV28, the J call TRBJ1-4; D ambiguous. Trimming removed 6 bases at V and 4 bases at J, with 18 bases between. The CDR3 has 16 residues. Germline V gene sequence: CDR1 MDHEN, CDR2 SYDVKM. CDR3: CASRTSLEGSNEKLFF. CDR3 nucleotides: TGTGCCAGCAGGACCTCTCTTGAGGGTAGTAATGAAAAACTGTTTTTT.

The table lists this clone with a count of one. The chain recombines TRBV6-5 with TRBJ1-5; possibly TRBD1 for D (6 bases). Germline lookup yields CDR1 MNHEY and CDR2 SVGAGI. Trimming removed 6 bases from V and 1 base from J, with 13 bases in between. CDR3 length: 15 amino acids. The CDR3 DNA is TGTGCCAGCAGGTACAGGGTTTACAGCAATCAGCCCCAGCATTTT. Encoded protein: CASRYRVYSNQPQHF.

The chain combines TRBV27 with TRBJ1-2; D is possibly TRBD1 (5 bases). Trimming removed 8 bases at V and 0 bases at J, with 19 bases between. Germline V lookup: CDR1 MNHEY, CDR2 SMNVEV (reference sequence). This CDR3 comprises 16 residues. The CDR3 is CASSLKWSDTNYGYTF. For the CDR3, the DNA is TGTGCCAGCTCTCTTAAATGGTCGGACACTAACTATGGCTACACCTTC.

This chain links TRBV28 with TRBJ2-5; a weak D match, TRBD1 (6 bases). The better agreement between TRBJ2-7 and the DNA end casts doubt on the J call. This CDR3 contains 13 residues. Per the germline V gene, CDR1 is MDHEN and CDR2 is SYDVKM. The CDR3 DNA reads as TGTGCCAGCAGTTTAGGACAGCTCTACGAGCAGTACTTC. As protein: CASSLGQLYEQYF.

The chain recombines TRBV28 with TRBJ2-1, with 12 bases fitting TRBD2. Germline CDR1 MDHEN, CDR2 SYDVKM. V trimming: 6 bases; J trimming: 5 bases; junction bases outside the gene matches: 5. The CDR3 is made up of 15 amino acids. CDR3 in amino acids: CASRALAGGNNEQFF. In nucleotides, the CDR3 is TGTGCCAGCAGGGCTCTAGCGGGAGGGAACAATGAGCAGTTCTTC.

This rearrangement joins TRBV27 to TRBJ1-4, with D tentatively TRBD1 (5 bases). Trimming left V 0 bases short and J 8 bases short, with 13 bases between. Germline V lookup: CDR1 MNHEY, CDR2 SMNVEV (reference sequence). This CDR3 region has 15 residues. Here the CDR3 reads CASSLSSTGVEKLFF. The CDR3 DNA reads TGTGCCAGCAGTTTATCGAGCACGGGGGTGGAAAAACTGTTTTTT. Variable domain in full (rest from reference TRBV27 and TRBJ1-4): EAQVTQNPRYLITVTGKKLTVTCSQNMNHEYMSWYRQDPGLGLRQIYYSMNVEVTDKGDVPEGYKVSRKEKRNFPLILESPSPNQTSLYFCASSLSSTGVEKLFFGSGTQLSVL.

This clone was seen a handful of times. The genes are TRBV28 and TRBJ2-2, with 12 nucleotides matching TRBD2. From germline, CDR1 is MDHEN and CDR2 SYDVKM. J lost 5 bases, V lost 6 bases, and 7 bases had no gene match. The length of the CDR3 is 16 residues. Here the CDR3 reads CASRLTSGSLTGELFF. For the CDR3, the DNA is TGTGCCAGCAGACTGACTAGCGGGAGTCTTACCGGGGAGCTGTTTTTT.

The chain couples TRBV9 to TRBJ2-3; perhaps TRBD2 as D (6 bases). Per the germline V gene, CDR1 is SGDLS and CDR2 is YYNGEE. The CDR3 runs to 15 residues. Trimming took 0 bases from V and 0 from J, leaving 8 bases between them. CDR3 sequence reads: CASSVASGSTDTQYF. DNA of the CDR3: TGTGCCAGCAGCGTAGCGAGCGGGAGCACAGATACGCAGTATTTT.

The chain carries TRBV28 and TRBJ2-1; TRBD2 aligns across 11 bases. This CDR3 contains 18 residues. Germline CDR1 and CDR2: MDHEN and SYDVKM. J was trimmed by 1 base and V by 8 bases; bases with no gene match: 13. The CDR3: CASETGTSGRKSYNEQFF. The CDR3 DNA follows: TGTGCCAGCGAGACCGGGACTAGCGGAAGGAAATCCTACAATGAGCAGTTCTTC.

The V and J genes are TRBV28 and TRBJ1-4; no reliable D call. The CDR3 covers 14 residues. Germline V gene lookup returns CDR1 MDHEN and CDR2 SYDVKM. The V and J ends lost 3 bases and 5 bases respectively, with 10 bases between them. CDR3 amino acids: CASSLLTANEKLFF. CDR3 in DNA: TGTGCCAGCAGTTTGTTAACAGCGAATGAAAAACTGTTTTTT.

The rearrangement joins TRBV7-2 to TRBJ2-2; D is perhaps TRBD2 (6 bases). The germline V and J ends were trimmed by 2 bases and 4 bases, with 20 bases remaining between them. Germline lookup yields CDR1 SGHTA and CDR2 FQGNSA. This CDR3 has 18 residues. CDR3 DNA sequence: TGTGCCAGCAGCTTAATGGTCGTAGGACGGAGGGGCACCGGGGAGCTGTTTTTT. Translating gives CASSLMVVGRRGTGELFF.